The 17 T cell receptor beta chains presented below share a single source sample, sequenced in a study of T cells in Graves' hyperthyroidism and ophthalmopathy. Amplification of TCR beta CDR3 regions used RNA as the template. The HTBI set primed first-round TCR CDR3 RT-PCR. Via MiXCR, TCRdb re-called the multiplex PCR reads, giving one row per CDR3 protein. The repertoire includes hundreds of thousands of distinct CDR3 sequences, about 17% of them detected once, and approximately 15% sits in the top ten. Input material: blood. All receptors derive from a woman aged 45-59 years with Graves' hyperthyroidism that later progressed to Graves' ophthalmopathy.

The J gene is TRBJ2-5, the V gene TRBV10-2; 7 bases are shared with TRBD1. CDR1 and CDR2 from the germline V gene are WSHSY and SAAADI. Unmatched junction bases numbered 4, after V lost 6 bases and J lost 3 bases. The CDR3 consists of 13 residues. Here the CDR3 reads CASRNRGKETQYF. The CDR3 region has the DNA TGCGCCAGCAGAAACAGGGGCAAAGAGACCCAGTACTTC.

CDR3 residues: CASSPPATGKSNEQFF. CDR3 in DNA: TGTGCCAGCTCACCACCGGCAACAGGGAAGAGCAATGAGCAGTTCTTC. The chain joins TRBV18 to TRBJ2-1; a weak D match, TRBD1 (6 bases). Trimming pared 0 bases from V and 6 bases from J, leaving 15 bases between. Germline V gives CDR1 KGHSH, CDR2 LQKENI. This CDR3 has 16 amino acids.

Note on this clonotype: A junction end diverges from the germline sequence, so it may reflect a read error. The rearrangement uses TRBV18 and TRBJ2-3; the D gene is possibly TRBD2 (5 bases). The CDR3 loop spans 14 amino acids. Germline V gene sequence: CDR1 KGHSH, CDR2 LQKENI. CDR3 sequence (DNA): TGTGCCAGCTCACCACACCCTAGCACGGATACGCAGTATTTT. Encoded protein: CASSPHPSTDTQYF.

Turning to this clonotype: The germline gene is not matched at one end of the junction; a read error may be the cause. The gene calls are TRBV5-4 and TRBJ2-1; a weak D match, TRBD2 (6 bases). Germline V gives CDR1 SGHNT, CDR2 YYREEE (reference sequence). This CDR3 contains 16 residues. The DNA of the CDR3 is TGCGCCAGCAGCCAAGGGGCTAGCGAGAGATACAATGAGCAGTTCTTC. This sequence encodes CASSQGASERYNEQFF.

The chain uses TRBV18 and TRBJ2-2, with no clear D. Germline CDR1 is KGHSH and CDR2 is LQKENI. CDR3 length equals 14 residues. Trimming cost V 0 bases and J 6 bases, with 8 bases left between them. The CDR3 bases are TGTGCCAGCTCACCACCAACAAGGGCCGGGGAGCTGTTTTTT. This gives the protein CASSPPTRAGELFF.

The CDR3 reads CATLDRTRNNEQYF. CDR3 sequence (DNA): TGTGCCACCTTGGACAGGACCAGGAATAACGAGCAGTACTTC. This chain links TRBV24-1 with TRBJ2-7; 7 bases fit TRBD1. Germline assignment: CDR1 KGHDR and CDR2 SFDVKD. Germline trimming cut 9 bases from V and 5 bases from J; bases unmatched to any gene: 12. The CDR3 runs to 14 residues.

This clonotype was detected a few times. This chain joins TRBV5-1 and TRBJ1-5, with TRBD1 matching over 7 bases. Germline V lookup: CDR1 SGHRS, CDR2 YFSETQ. This CDR3 is built from 15 residues. The V and J ends lost 0 bases and 7 bases, in that order; junction bases with no gene match: 7. Written as DNA, the CDR3 is TGCGCCAGCAGCTTGGAGGCAGGGGGGTACCAGCCCCAGCATTTT. Its translation: CASSLEAGGYQPQHF.

This clonotype has only a few counts. This sequence joins TRBV15 and TRBJ2-1, with D hard to call. V was trimmed by 10 bases and J by 0 bases, leaving 13 bases between them. The CDR3 covers 14 residues. In germline, CDR1 is LNHNV, CDR2 YYDKDF (reference sequence). The CDR3 is CAISPGLSYNEQFF. The CDR3 DNA is TGTGCCATCTCGCCTGGGCTCTCCTACAATGAGCAGTTCTTC. Supplemented by reference TRBV15 and TRBJ2-1, the full variable domain reads DAMVIQNPRYQVTQFGKPVTLSCSQTLNHNVMYWYQQKSSQAPKLLFHYYDKDFNNEADTPDNFQSRRPNTSFCFLDIRSPGLGDTAMYLCAISPGLSYNEQFFGPGTRLTVL.

This clonotype was observed at least ten times. V and J are TRBV20-1 and TRBJ2-7; TRBD2 matches at 11 bases. Germline lookup yields CDR1 DFQATT and CDR2 SNEGSKA (reference sequence). The CDR3 extends over 17 amino acids. Trimming removed 3 bases from V and 4 bases from J; junction bases left unmatched: 14. This CDR3 reads CSASGAWNSGGAYEQYF. The CDR3 DNA is TGCAGTGCTAGCGGGGCCTGGAATAGCGGGGGGGCTTACGAGCAGTACTTC.

The sample holds a few counts of this clonotype. The CDR3 coding sequence is TGTGCCAGCTCACCACGTGGGGGAATCTTGGACGAGCAGTACTTC. As protein: CASSPRGGILDEQYF. The V call is TRBV18, the J call TRBJ2-7, with D tentatively TRBD1 or TRBD2 (5 bases each). Germline CDR1 and CDR2: KGHSH and LQKENI. V was shortened by 1 base and J by 5 bases, with 15 bases between the two germline ends. The length of the CDR3 is 15 residues.

In this sample, this clonotype turned up many times. The chain has TRBV11-2 and TRBJ2-5; 13 bases are a match to TRBD2. Looked up from germline, CDR1 is SGHAT and CDR2 is FQNNGV. The CDR3 loop spans 17 amino acids. V was clipped by 2 bases and J by 1 base; unmatched bases: 4. The CDR3 spells CASSLRTSGGLQETQYF. The CDR3 DNA follows: TGTGCCAGCAGCTTACGGACTAGCGGGGGCCTCCAAGAGACCCAGTACTTC.

This clonotype appeared once. The chain carries TRBV6-1 and TRBJ1-5, with 8 bases lining up with TRBD1. This CDR3 region has 15 residues. Germline loops: CDR1 MNHNS, CDR2 SASEGT. V dropped 7 bases and J dropped 4; count of bases not matched to a gene: 9. The CDR3 loop reads CASKEGQAANQPQHF. The CDR3 coding sequence is TGTGCCAGCAAGGAGGGACAGGCGGCAAATCAGCCCCAGCATTTT.

Many counts were recorded for this clonotype. In nucleotides, the CDR3 is TGTGCCAGCAGCTTAGATGGCACAGATACGCAGTATTTT. It is translated as CASSLDGTDTQYF. The gene calls are TRBV7-8 and TRBJ2-3; no reliable D call. Trimming took off 1 base at V and 1 base at J, with 3 bases between the two ends. Germline V gene sequence: CDR1 SGHVS, CDR2 FQNEAQ. This CDR3 has 13 amino acids.

This clonotype came up many times. V usage is TRBV18 and J usage is TRBJ1-1, with D possibly TRBD1 on 5 matching bases. V lost 4 bases to trimming and J lost 3 bases, with 9 bases between them. The CDR3 covers 13 residues. Germline V CDR1 and CDR2: KGHSH, LQKENI. CDR3: CASSRSGYTEAFF. The DNA for the CDR3 is TGTGCCAGCTCACGATCAGGGTACACTGAAGCTTTCTTT.

V is TRBV19 and J is TRBJ1-1; 10 bases are shared with TRBD1. Trimming took 8 bases from V and 5 from J; bases not matched to a gene: 11. The CDR3 extends over 15 amino acids. The germline CDR1 and CDR2 sequences are LNHDA and SQIVND (reference sequence). The CDR3 loop is CASETGTGEVTEAFF. CDR3 nucleotides: TGTGCCAGTGAAACCGGGACAGGGGAAGTTACTGAAGCTTTCTTT.

This clonotype was counted ten times or more. The chain links TRBV12-3 or TRBV12-4 to TRBJ2-2; 9 nucleotides agree with TRBD1. V shed 6 bases and J 3 bases; nucleotides not matched to a gene: 8. The CDR3 covers 16 residues. DNA for the CDR3: TGTGCCAGCAGCCGGACAGGGGACGTTTACACCGGGGAGCTGTTTTTT. Protein product: CASSRTGDVYTGELFF.

The chain links TRBV6-1 to TRBJ1-2, with a possible D match to TRBD1 (5 bases). This CDR3 spans 11 amino acids. V lost 9 bases, J lost 1 base, and 6 bases lay in between. Germline CDR1 and CDR2: MNHNS and SASEGT. Here the CDR3 DNA reads TGTGCCAGGGGGGTTAACTATGGCTACACCTTC. Translation gives CARGVNYGYTF.